Shown below are 25 T cell receptor beta chains from a single sample sequenced in a study of vaccination and CD4 T cells after COVID-19. Sequencing of the DNA from cultured CD4+ T cells was carried out with the Oncomine TCR Beta short-read assay. TCRdb reprocessed the PCR reads via MiXCR and lists one record per CDR3 protein. Of under 20,000 distinct CDR3 sequences in the sample, 30% to 40% were seen once. Their antigens are not known. Treatment here: 10-day PBMC culture with coronavirus spike peptide pools or control peptides (ViraFEST assay). Specimen: cultured CD4+ T cells from blood. These receptor sequences come from a human donor with COVID-19.

This clonotype has a handful of counts. This chain uses TRBV21-1 with TRBJ1-5; no check of the table's D call, TRBD1, against the DNA was made. TRBV21-1 is termed a pseudogene. CDR3 length: 17 residues. CDR3 region: CASSKGKGGGVCQPQHF. CDR3 coding DNA: TGTGCCAGCAGCAAGGGTAAGGGGGGAGGTGTTTGTCAGCCCCAGCATTTT.

The CDR3, as DNA: TGTGCCAGCAGTTCTGGGACAGGGCACGGCTACACCTTC. Residues: CASSSGTGHGYTF. The chain couples TRBV28 to TRBJ1-2; the match to TRBD1 covers 9 bases. J was trimmed by 8 bases and V by 4 bases; bases with no gene match: 5. CDR1 and CDR2 from the germline V gene are MDHEN and SYDVKM. The CDR3 consists of 13 residues.

The rearrangement links TRBV5-6 to TRBJ1-1; 7 positions match TRBD1. The CDR3 length is 15 residues. CDR1 is SGHDT, CDR2 YYEEEE, per germline. V shed 2 bases and J 1 base; nucleotides not matched to a gene: 5. CDR3 protein: CASSFQDRKNTEAFF. CDR3 DNA sequence: TGTGCCAGCAGCTTCCAGGACAGGAAGAACACTGAAGCTTTCTTT.

This clonotype has more than one count but fewer than ten. The chain combines TRBV21-1 with TRBJ2-1. Gene TRBJ2-7 matches the end of the DNA better, so the J call may be wrong. TRBV21-1 is an annotated pseudogene. CDR3 length: 16 residues. CDR3 sequence reads: CASSKGIGRCSYEQYF. In nucleotides, the CDR3 is TGTGCCAGCAGCAAGGGAATAGGCCGTTGCTCCTACGAGCAGTACTTC.

V usage is TRBV28 and J usage is TRBJ1-5; D possibly corresponds to TRBD1 (5 bases). Germline V gene sequence: CDR1 MDHEN, CDR2 SYDVKM. This CDR3 contains 16 residues. V dropped 4 bases and J dropped 3 bases, with 16 bases sitting between them. In nucleotides, the CDR3 is TGTGCCAGCAGTTCCGTACAGGAAAACCTCAATCAGCCCCAGCATTTT. Translation: CASSSVQENLNQPQHF.

This chain joins TRBV20-1 and TRBJ2-7, with D possibly TRBD1 on 6 matching bases. The CDR3 has 15 amino acids. The germline V gene has CDR1 DFQATT and CDR2 SNEGSKA (reference sequence). Trimming stripped 1 base from V and 0 bases from J, with 13 bases between. CDR3 in amino acids: CSARAGTLGSYEQYF. In DNA, the CDR3 is TGCAGTGCTAGAGCCGGGACACTGGGCTCCTACGAGCAGTACTTC.

This chain's CDR3 is CASSPSNSGGETQYF. CDR3 DNA sequence: TGCGCCAGCAGCCCTAGTAATAGCGGGGGTGAGACCCAGTACTTC. The V and J genes are TRBV5-1 and TRBJ2-5, with 9 bases aligning to TRBD2. Germline trimming cut 4 bases from V and 5 bases from J; bases unmatched to any gene: 9. Looked up from germline, CDR1 is SGHRS and CDR2 is YFSETQ. The CDR3 is made up of 15 amino acids.

The rearrangement uses TRBV2 and TRBJ2-5; TRBD2 matches 8 bases. This CDR3 is built from 14 residues. Trimming at V came to 4 bases and at J to 1 base, leaving 2 bases not matched to a gene. Germline CDR1 SNHLY, CDR2 FYNNEI. The CDR3 coding sequence is TGTGCCAGCAGTGTGGCGGGGGGCCAAGAGACCCAGTACTTC. It specifies CASSVAGGQETQYF.

This clonotype was found a few times. At one end the junction does not follow the germline gene, possibly because of a read error. The chain has TRBV7-7 and TRBJ2-2; weak D call: TRBD1 (6 bases). This CDR3 is 15 amino acids long. From germline, CDR1 is SSHAT and CDR2 FNYEAQ (reference sequence). CDR3 nucleotide sequence: TGTGCTAGCAGCTTGTCAGGGGTTGGCACCGGGGAGCTGTTTTTT. Encoded protein: CASSLSGVGTGELFF.

J is TRBJ2-7 and V is TRBV6-1, with a tentative D call TRBD1 (5 bases). Trimming left V 4 bases short and J 2 bases short, with 15 bases between. Germline CDR1 is MNHNS and CDR2 is SASEGT. The CDR3 totals 15 residues. The DNA of the CDR3 is TGTGCCAGCAGTGCTACCGCAGGGCCGGCCTACGAGCAGTACTTC. This gives the protein CASSATAGPAYEQYF.

The CDR3 bases are TGTGCCAGCACTTATGTTAGGCAGGGAAATTCACCCCTCCACTTT. Its protein is CASTYVRQGNSPLHF. The genes are TRBV6-5 and TRBJ1-6; TRBD1 might be the D (5 bases). Germline V gene lookup returns CDR1 MNHEY and CDR2 SVGAGI. This CDR3 spans 15 amino acids. Trimming stripped 7 bases from V and 7 bases from J, with 17 bases between.

This chain uses TRBV6-1 with TRBJ2-7; no clear D gene. This CDR3 region has 16 residues. V was cut by 2 bases and J by 2 bases, with 16 bases left in between. CDR1 is MNHNS and CDR2 is SASEGT in the germline V gene. CDR3 sequence: CASSESPGRAPYEQYF. The CDR3 DNA is TGTGCCAGCAGTGAATCCCCTGGAAGGGCCCCCTACGAGCAGTACTTC.

This clonotype was seen a handful of times. This rearrangement joins TRBV6-1 to TRBJ1-1; D remains ambiguous. The CDR3 consists of 13 residues. Germline CDR1 is MNHNS and CDR2 is SASEGT. The V gene lost 6 bases and the J gene lost 6 bases, with 14 bases spanning the gap. CDR3 in amino acids: CASRGMTWAEAFF. DNA of the CDR3: TGTGCCAGCAGGGGCATGACCTGGGCTGAAGCTTTCTTT.

This clonotype occurred a few times. The gene calls are TRBV6-2 or TRBV6-3 and TRBJ1-5; D gene ambiguous. V shed 4 bases and J shed 2 bases, with 6 bases lying between them. The CDR3 loop spans 13 amino acids. In germline, CDR1 is MNHEY, CDR2 SVGEGT. The CDR3 DNA reads TGTGCCAGCAGTTGGTTGCGCAATCAGCCCCAGCATTTT. Residues: CASSWLRNQPQHF.

The chain employs TRBV6-2 or TRBV6-3 and TRBJ2-1; D perhaps matches TRBD1 (7 bases). Gene TRBJ2-7 matches the end of the DNA better, so the J call may be wrong. The CDR3 spans 13 residues. Germline assignment: CDR1 MNHEY and CDR2 SVGEGT. Here the CDR3 DNA reads TGTGCCAGCAGCAGGGGGGCAGGGCGCGAGCAGTACTTC. It yields the protein CASSRGAGREQYF.

This clonotype came up a few times. V gene TRBV2 combines with J gene TRBJ1-1; D perhaps matches TRBD1 (6 bases). The CDR3 extends over 13 amino acids. The germline V and J ends were trimmed by 6 bases and 4 bases, with 12 bases remaining between them. Germline lookup yields CDR1 SNHLY and CDR2 FYNNEI. The DNA for the CDR3 is TGTGCCAGCAGGAACAGGGATCGCACTGAAGCTTTCTTT. Translated: CASRNRDRTEAFF. Using reference TRBV2 and TRBJ1-1 for the parts outside the CDR3, the full variable domain is EPEVTQTPSHQVTQMGQEVILRCVPISNHLYFYWYRQILGQKVEFLVSFYNNEISEKSEIFDDQFSVERPDGSNFTLKIRSTKLEDSAMYFCASRNRDRTEAFFGQGTRLTVV.

The chain has TRBV20-1 and TRBJ2-1; D tentatively fits TRBD1 or TRBD2 (6 bases each). The CDR3 totals 15 residues. V shed 3 bases and J shed 4 bases, with 16 bases lying between them. Germline V CDR1 and CDR2: DFQATT, SNEGSKA (reference sequence). The CDR3 coding sequence is TGCAGTGCTAGTGGAGCCGGGGGCCCTTACAATGAGCAGTTCTTC. Translating it yields CSASGAGGPYNEQFF.

V and J are TRBV7-9 and TRBJ1-2; the D is unclear. Trimming shortened V by 5 bases and J by 4 bases, and 17 bases separated the two germline ends. CDR1 is SEHNR and CDR2 is FQNEAQ in the germline V gene (reference sequence). The CDR3 consists of 15 residues. The CDR3 protein is CASSKRTEKGYGYTF. Here the CDR3 DNA reads TGTGCCAGCAGCAAGCGGACCGAAAAGGGCTATGGCTACACCTTC.

The V gene is TRBV6-4, the J gene TRBJ2-2; D is perhaps TRBD2 (5 bases). Germline V gives CDR1 MRHNA, CDR2 SNTAGT. The CDR3 runs 15 residues. The germline V and J ends were trimmed by 0 bases and 3 bases, with 8 bases remaining between them. The CDR3 DNA reads TGTGCCAGCAGTGACTCGGGGAGCGACACCGGGGAGCTGTTTTTT. Its protein is CASSDSGSDTGELFF.

This rearrangement joins TRBV28 to TRBJ1-2; 9 bases are a match to TRBD1. CDR1 is MDHEN, CDR2 SYDVKM, per germline. J lost 0 bases, V lost 8 bases, and 7 bases had no gene match. The CDR3 is 15 residues long. CDR3 coding DNA: TGTGCCAGCGGCGGACAGGGGCGAACTAACTATGGCTACACCTTC. It encodes CASGGQGRTNYGYTF.

The genes are TRBV6-1 and TRBJ1-2; 7 positions match TRBD1. V lost 5 bases and J lost 1; bases outside the gene matches: 7. CDR1 MNHNS and CDR2 SASEGT come from the germline V gene. The length of the CDR3 is 15 residues. The CDR3 DNA reads as TGTGCCAGCAGTAGACGGACAGGTGATAACTATGGCTACACCTTC. Translating gives CASSRRTGDNYGYTF.

The V call is TRBV12-3 or TRBV12-4, the J call TRBJ1-6, with D uncertain. V was cut by 2 bases and J by 10 bases, with 6 bases left in between. The CDR3 covers 12 residues. The CDR3 sequence: CASSLFASPLHF. CDR3 DNA sequence: TGTGCCAGCAGTTTATTTGCGTCACCCCTCCACTTT.

The J gene is TRBJ1-5, the V gene TRBV5-1; TRBD1 agrees at 9 bases. The CDR3 consists of 14 residues. Trimming removed 4 bases from V and 5 bases from J; junction bases left unmatched: 4. The germline CDR1 and CDR2 sequences are SGHRS and YFSETQ. Here the CDR3 DNA reads TGCGCCAGCAGCCGGACAGGGGCTGATCAGCCCCAGCATTTT. It is translated as CASSRTGADQPQHF. Filled out from reference TRBV5-1 and TRBJ1-5, the complete variable domain reads KAGVTQTPRYLIKTRGQQVTLSCSPISGHRSVSWYQQTPGQGLQFLFEYFSETQRNKGNFPGRFSGRQFSNSRSEMNVSTLELGDSALYLCASSRTGADQPQHFGDGTRLSIL.

This clonotype was counted between two and nine times. The chain is built from TRBV6-2 or TRBV6-3 and TRBJ2-7; TRBD1 aligns across 7 bases. The junction had 7 bases not matched to a gene; V was cut back by 2 bases and J by 3 bases. The CDR3 totals 15 residues. Germline V gene lookup returns CDR1 MNHEY and CDR2 SVGEGT. The CDR3 sequence: CASSYPGTANYEQYF. In DNA form, the CDR3 reads TGTGCCAGCAGTTACCCCGGGACAGCAAACTACGAGCAGTACTTC.

This clonotype was seen only a few times. The rearrangement joins TRBV6-1 to TRBJ2-2; weak D call: TRBD2 (5 bases). From germline, CDR1 is MNHNS and CDR2 SASEGT. The ends were cut back, 2 bases at V and 6 bases at J, with 16 bases in the middle. This CDR3 comprises 16 residues. CDR3 residues: CASSERLPSSAGELFF. DNA for the CDR3: TGTGCCAGCAGTGAAAGGTTGCCTAGTAGCGCCGGGGAGCTGTTTTTT.